The rows below give T cell receptor beta chains drawn from one sample of a study of shared clonotypes between healthy human individuals. Assay used: immunoSEQ multiplex PCR; TCRdb lists only in-frame clones, some missing. The sample lists roughly 1,800,000 clones; around 96% were seen once. The sample was naive CD8+ T cells sorted from blood. The receptors here all came from a man between 18 and 35 years old in good health. CDR3s include the opening cysteine and the closing phenylalanine or tryptophan. A D gene is named only where the DNA matches it firmly. A row's size may be missing; if present it is once, few, many or a size class.

size	V	D	J	DNA	CDR3
NA	TRBV27	NA	TRBJ1-5	TGTGCCAGCAAACTCTCGCCAGGGGTTCAGCCCCAGCATTTT	CASKLSPGVQPQHF
few	TRBV28	NA	TRBJ1-5	TGTGCCAGCAGTTCCTACGGGACTCTCGTGGGCAATCAGCCCCAGCATTTT	CASSSYGTLVGNQPQHF
NA	TRBV11-2	NA	TRBJ2-3	TGTGCCAGCAGCTTAGAAGGTGACGCGGAGGGGGATACGCAGTATTTT	CASSLEGDAEGDTQYF
once	TRBV11-3	NA	TRBJ2-2	TGTGCCAGCAGCCCCCGCGGCACCGGGGAGCTGTTTTTT	CASSPRGTGELFF
NA	TRBV4-1	TRBD1	TRBJ2-7	TGCGCCAGCAGCCAAGGGACAGGGGCCACCTACGAGCAGTACTTC	CASSQGTGATYEQYF
NA	TRBV11-2	NA	TRBJ2-1	TGTGCCAGCAGCTTAGTGGGGGCCGATGAGCAGTTCTTC	CASSLVGADEQFF
NA	TRBV7-9	TRBD2	TRBJ2-5	TGTGCCAGCAGCTTAGCGGAGGCTAGCGGGACAATACCCCCGGGGACCCAGTACTTC	CASSLAEASGTIPPGTQYF
NA	TRBV5-4	TRBD2	TRBJ2-3	TGTGCCAGCAGCTTGAGGGGTAGCGGGACAACAGATACGCAGTATTTT	CASSLRGSGTTDTQYF
NA	TRBV4-3	NA	TRBJ2-7	TGCGCCAGCAGCCAAGATGACGAAGGGGGGCGCGAGCAGTACTTC	CASSQDDEGGREQYF
NA	TRBV5-6	NA	TRBJ1-2	TGTGCCAGCAGCTTTTGGGGGTCCGATGGCTACACCTTC	CASSFWGSDGYTF
NA	TRBV13	TRBD2	TRBJ2-7	TGTGCCAGCAGCATGGGACTAGCGCCCTCTAATGAGCAGTACTTC	CASSMGLAPSNEQYF
NA	TRBV29-1	NA	TRBJ2-2	TGCAGCGTTGTTACTACCGGGGAGCTGTTTTTT	CSVVTTGELFF
NA	TRBV10-1	NA	TRBJ2-7	TGCGCCAGCAGTGAGTCTGGGGCAGGGATCCCCAGCGAGCAGTACTTC	CASSESGAGIPSEQYF
NA	TRBV27	NA	TRBJ1-1	TGTGCCAGCAGTTTTGTTGGGGAGACTGAAGCTTTCTTT	CASSFVGETEAFF
NA	TRBV21-1	NA	TRBJ1-5	TGTGCCAGCAGCAAAGATTCGAGGGGCGCGGATCAGCCCCAGCATTTT	CASSKDSRGADQPQHF
NA	TRBV15	TRBD1	TRBJ2-1	TGTGCCACCAGCACGACAGGGCTCAATGAGCAGTTCTTC	CATSTTGLNEQFF
NA	TRBV4-1	NA	TRBJ2-3	TGCGCCAGCAGCCACCACGGGGGCCTTAGCACAGATACGCAGTATTTT	CASSHHGGLSTDTQYF
NA	TRBV19	TRBD1	TRBJ2-5	TGTGCCAGTAGTAGGACAGGGGTCCAAGAGACCCAGTACTTC	CASSRTGVQETQYF
NA	TRBV4-3	NA	TRBJ2-1	TGCGCCAGCAGCCAAGATTACCCGAGGGGGGCGGCTTACAATGAGCAGTTCTTC	CASSQDYPRGAAYNEQFF
NA	TRBV5-1	NA	TRBJ2-5	TGCGCCAGCAGCTTGGCGTGGCGGGCAGCCGACCAAGAGACCCAGTACTTC	CASSLAWRAADQETQYF
NA	TRBV4-1	TRBD2	TRBJ2-6	TGCGCCAGCACTTCCTTTAGCGGGGGGATCTCTGGGGCCAACGTCCTGACTTTC	CASTSFSGGISGANVLTF
NA	TRBV5-4	NA	TRBJ2-3	TGTGCCAGCAGCTTGGCCCCCACAGATACGCAGTATTTT	CASSLAPTDTQYF
NA	TRBV7-3	TRBD1	TRBJ1-5	TGTGCCAGCAGCCTAGCCCGACAGGGGTGCCAGCCCCAGCATTTT	CASSLARQGCQPQHF
NA	TRBV19	NA	TRBJ2-7	TGTGCCAGTAGTGTAGGACAACCCTACGAGCAGTACTTC	CASSVGQPYEQYF
NA	TRBV11-2	TRBD1	TRBJ2-1	TGTGCCAGCAGCTTAGTCGGGACAGGGGGGGATGAGCAGTTCTTC	CASSLVGTGGDEQFF
NA	TRBV4-1	NA	TRBJ1-2	TGCGCCAGCAGCCAAATAGGGGGGGTGCAGGGCTACACCTTC	CASSQIGGVQGYTF
NA	TRBV12-1	NA	TRBJ2-5	TGTGCCAGCAGCTTTGACACCCAGTACTTC	CASSFDTQYF
once	TRBV4-3	NA	TRBJ1-1	TGCGCCAGCAGCCAAGAATATGGAAGCACTGAAGCTTTCTTT	CASSQEYGSTEAFF
NA	TRBV4-1	TRBD2	TRBJ2-1	TGCGCCAGCACAAGCAGGCTAGCGGATTACAATGAGCAGTTCTTC	CASTSRLADYNEQFF
NA	TRBV25-1	TRBD2	TRBJ2-1	TGTGCCAGCAGTGTTAGCGGGGCTAGGGATGAGCAGTTCTTC	CASSVSGARDEQFF
NA	TRBV7-6	NA	TRBJ2-7	TGTGCCAGCAGCTTAGGGCTCAACCCCACAGCCGAGCAGTACTTC	CASSLGLNPTAEQYF
NA	TRBV7-8	TRBD2	TRBJ2-7	TGTGCCAGCAGCAGACTAGCGGAGAGCTCCTACGAGCAGTACTTC	CASSRLAESSYEQYF
NA	TRBV5-1	NA	TRBJ1-1	TGCGCCAGCAGCTTGGATAGCATGAACACTGAAGCTTTCTTT	CASSLDSMNTEAFF
NA	TRBV6-1	TRBD2	TRBJ2-3	TGTGCCAGCAGGGAACTCCCCGCGGGAGAGGGGGATACGCAGTATTTT	CASRELPAGEGDTQYF
NA	TRBV27	TRBD2	TRBJ2-3	TGTGCCAGCAGTCCGCAAAACCCTCTAGCGGGGTTTCGATCAGATACGCAGTATTTT	CASSPQNPLAGFRSDTQYF
NA	TRBV7-9	TRBD1	TRBJ2-7	TGTGCCAGCAGCTTAGTACAGGGGATCAACGAGCAGTACTTC	CASSLVQGINEQYF
NA	TRBV27	NA	TRBJ1-5	TGTGCCAGCTCTAGCGGCCCCGCGCATCAGCCCCAGCATTTT	CASSSGPAHQPQHF